These T cell receptor beta chains were read from a single sample in a study of shared clonotypes between healthy human individuals. Sequencing was performed with immunoSEQ multiplex PCR; in TCRdb, only in-frame clones are kept and a portion is missing. The table lists about 680,000 clones, roughly 94% of them singletons. Sequencing was performed on naive CD8+ T cells sorted from blood. These receptors were taken from a man younger than 40 in good health. Each CDR3 is given with its conserved first and last residue. A D gene is named only where the DNA matches it firmly. The size of a clone is reported for some rows only, either as once, few or many, or as a class for expanded clones.

>-|TRBJ2-5|TRBV5-1|-
CASSWPDGQDQETQYF
TGCGCCAGCAGTTGGCCGGATGGGCAGGACCAAGAGACCCAGTACTTC
>-|TRBJ1-1|TRBV5-4|-
CASSPNTDLEAFF
TGTGCCAGCAGCCCCAACACGGACCTTGAAGCTTTCTTT
>-|TRBJ2-1|TRBV7-9|TRBD1
CASSLPGQGLQFF
TGTGCCAGCAGCCTACCGGGACAGGGGCTTCAGTTCTTC
>-|TRBJ1-3|TRBV27|-
CASSLGGSGNTIYF
TGTGCCAGCAGTTTGGGGGGATCTGGAAACACCATATATTTT
>-|TRBJ1-1|TRBV4-1|-
CASSPLQGLGTEAFF
TGCGCCAGCAGCCCATTACAGGGATTGGGCACTGAAGCTTTCTTT
>-|TRBJ1-1|TRBV11-2|-
CASSSGRNPEAFF
TGTGCCAGCAGCTCAGGACGCAACCCTGAAGCTTTCTTT
>once|TRBJ2-7|TRBV9|-
CASSVGQNYEQYF
TGTGCCAGCAGCGTAGGCCAGAATTACGAGCAGTACTTC
>-|TRBJ1-1|TRBV7-9|-
CASSPPRDTEAFF
TGTGCCAGCAGCCCACCGAGGGACACTGAAGCTTTCTTT
>-|TRBJ1-2|TRBV27|-
CASSPSATYGYTF
TGTGCCAGCAGTCCGTCGGCCACCTATGGCTACACCTTC
>once|TRBJ2-7|TRBV27|TRBD2
CASSYYREGNEQYF
TGTGCCAGCAGCTACTACCGGGAGGGGAACGAGCAGTACTTC
>-|TRBJ2-2|TRBV27|-
CASTRSRGPVTGELFF
TGTGCCAGCACTCGAAGCCGGGGTCCAGTCACCGGGGAGCTGTTTTTT
>-|TRBJ2-5|TRBV19|TRBD2
CASSPGTSGIPQYF
TGTGCCAGTAGTCCTGGGACTAGCGGGATCCCTCAGTACTTC
>-|TRBJ2-4|TRBV29-1|-
CSVTLTGRYIQYF
TGCAGCGTTACGCTGACAGGGAGGTACATTCAGTACTTC
>-|TRBJ1-2|TRBV7-3|-
CASAPTFGYGYTF
TGTGCCAGCGCTCCGACTTTTGGGTACGGCTACACCTTC